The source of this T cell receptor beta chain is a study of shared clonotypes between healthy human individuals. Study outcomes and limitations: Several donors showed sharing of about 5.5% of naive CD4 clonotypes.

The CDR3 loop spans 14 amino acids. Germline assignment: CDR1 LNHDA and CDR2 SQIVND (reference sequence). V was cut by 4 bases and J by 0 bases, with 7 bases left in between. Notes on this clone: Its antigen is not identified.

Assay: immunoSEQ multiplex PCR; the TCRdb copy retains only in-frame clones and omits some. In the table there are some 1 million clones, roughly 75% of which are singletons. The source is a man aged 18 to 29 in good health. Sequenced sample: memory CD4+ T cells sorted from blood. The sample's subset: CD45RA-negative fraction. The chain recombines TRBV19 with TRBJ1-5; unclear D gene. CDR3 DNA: TGTGCCAGTAGTACACCGATTAGCAATCAGCCCCAGCATTTT. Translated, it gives CASSTPISNQPQHF.